This entry features one T cell receptor (beta chain) sequence. No antigen is known for it. One base away there is no much larger clone; base qualities are not given. These data originate in a study of technical replicates of blood from a few donors (dated by TCRdb to about 2017). The library came from the immunoSEQ multiplex PCR assay. Not all clones reach the TCRdb copy of this immuneACCESS table, which keeps in-frame sequences only. Checked studies attribute under half of the gap to unresolved V genes and leave the rest unexplained. Recorded for this sample are some 13,000 clones; approximately 79% of them occurred a single time. The ten most abundant clones make up 14% to 15% of the sample. The CDR3 measures 14 amino acids from cysteine to phenylalanine. Of the read, only the CDR3 DNA is kept; its 42 bases are in frame from base 1. The V end loses 2 bases and the J end loses 1 base, and a stretch of 10 bases separates them. CDR1 and CDR2, per the germline V gene, are SGHTS and YDEGEE.

The clonotype originates from a human donor in good health. The chain is made from TRBV5-8 and TRBJ2-7; TRBD2 is perhaps the D gene, given 6 matching bases. Sequenced: PBMCs. CDR3 region: CASSLGTRSYEQYF. The bases are TGTGCCAGCAGCTTAGGGACTCGTTCCTACGAGCAGTACTTC.